The 17 T cell receptor beta chains listed next were all sequenced from one sample in a study of response to subunit inactivated influenza vaccine. Using its own MiXCR run on the RT-PCR reads, TCRdb lists one record per CDR3 protein. The table lists a few hundred thousand distinct CDR3 sequences, around a fifth of them singletons. The sequences come from PBMCs from blood, collected approximately 22 months after vaccination. These receptors originate from a man in his fifties or sixties who received an inactivated influenza vaccine.

V and J are TRBV2 and TRBJ1-2, with 9 bases lining up with TRBD1. Per the germline V gene, CDR1 is SNHLY and CDR2 is FYNNEI. V gave up 6 bases and J gave up 5 bases; unmatched junction bases: 10. The CDR3 covers 15 residues. CDR3 sequence: CASRTGQGRGYGYTF. In nucleotides, the CDR3 is TGTGCCAGCAGAACCGGACAGGGGAGAGGATATGGCTACACCTTC.

The V and J genes are TRBV28 and TRBJ2-7; no clear D gene. With 8 bases removed from V and 9 bases from J, the gap between germline ends came to 17 bases. The CDR3 is 12 residues long. Germline-derived CDR1 and CDR2 are MDHEN and SYDVKM. CDR3 nucleotides: TGTGCCAGCGGATCCCCCGAGCATAGGCAGTACTTC. Translated, it gives CASGSPEHRQYF.

This clonotype occurred a few times. This sequence joins TRBV3-1 and TRBJ2-1; TRBD2 agrees at 10 bases. Trimming took 5 bases from V and 3 from J; bases not matched to a gene: 10. Germline V gives CDR1 LGHDT, CDR2 YNNKEL (reference sequence). CDR3 length equals 17 residues. This chain's CDR3 is CASSKGVSGGIYNEQFF. Here the CDR3 DNA reads TGTGCCAGCAGCAAGGGAGTTAGCGGGGGGATCTACAATGAGCAGTTCTTC.

Only a few counts were recorded for this clonotype. The chain links TRBV4-3 to TRBJ2-1, with 7 bases aligning to TRBD2. V gave up 0 bases and J gave up 3 bases; unmatched junction bases: 8. The germline V gene has CDR1 LGHNA and CDR2 YSLEER. The CDR3 extends over 17 amino acids. CDR3 DNA sequence: TGCGCCAGCAGCCAAGATCCGTTTCGCGGGAGCTACAATGAGCAGTTCTTC. It is translated as CASSQDPFRGSYNEQFF.

This clonotype was detected only a few times. The gene calls are TRBV4-3 and TRBJ1-4, with D perhaps TRBD1 (6 bases). The ends were cut back, 0 bases at V and 7 bases at J, with 12 bases in the middle. The CDR3 runs to 15 residues. Germline V gene sequence: CDR1 LGHNA, CDR2 YSLEER. The CDR3 DNA is TGCGCCAGCAGCCAAGACGAGACAGGTGGTGAAAAACTGTTTTTT. Protein product: CASSQDETGGEKLFF.

V is TRBV7-2 and J is TRBJ1-1; possible D gene TRBD1, 5 bases. V lost 5 bases and J 1 base, leaving 14 bases between the germline ends. Looked up from germline, CDR1 is SGHTA and CDR2 is FQGNSA. The CDR3 is 15 residues long. The CDR3 nucleotides are TGTGCCAGCAGCCGAGTCCGAACAGGGAACACTGAAGCTTTCTTT. It yields the protein CASSRVRTGNTEAFF.

In its sample, this clonotype was seen many times. The chain joins TRBV20-1 to TRBJ1-5; perhaps TRBD1 as D (5 bases). The CDR3 contains 15 residues. Trimming cost V 3 bases and J 0 bases, with 12 bases left between them. In germline, CDR1 is DFQATT, CDR2 SNEGSKA (reference sequence). The CDR3 reads CSARGQIYSNQPQHF. The CDR3 DNA sequence: TGCAGTGCTAGGGGGCAGATTTATAGCAATCAGCCCCAGCATTTT.

The V and J genes are TRBV5-1 and TRBJ2-5, with D unresolved. This CDR3 has 14 residues. Trimming cost V 4 bases and J 3 bases, with 13 bases left between them. Germline V CDR1 and CDR2: SGHRS, YFSETQ. The chain's CDR3 is CASSTWDAKETQYF. CDR3 in DNA: TGCGCCAGCAGCACCTGGGATGCCAAAGAGACCCAGTACTTC.

This clonotype appeared a few times. The rearrangement joins TRBV20-1 to TRBJ1-5; D unresolved. The germline gives CDR1 DFQATT, CDR2 SNEGSKA (reference sequence). Between the trimmed V and J ends, which lost 0 bases and 4 bases, there was a span of 13 bases. This CDR3 is 15 amino acids long. DNA of the CDR3: TGCAGTGCTAGAGAATTGGACCTTGTTAATCAGCCCCAGCATTTT. Its translation: CSARELDLVNQPQHF.

DNA of the CDR3: TGTGCCAGCAGGGTAGGGGCGGTCCAACTGGATGAGCAGTTCTTC. Protein product: CASRVGAVQLDEQFF. This sequence joins TRBV7-2 and TRBJ2-1; weak D call: TRBD1 (5 bases). CDR1 and CDR2 (germline): SGHTA, FQGNSA. V was pared by 6 bases and J by 8 bases, with 20 bases between. The CDR3 consists of 15 residues.

This CDR3 reads CSVEVGWQGGGYTF. CDR3 DNA: TGCAGCGTTGAAGTGGGATGGCAGGGTGGTGGCTACACCTTC. The chain is built from TRBV29-1 and TRBJ1-2, with D possibly matching TRBD1 (5 bases). The germline V and J ends were trimmed by 1 base and 7 bases, with 16 bases remaining between them. This CDR3 is built from 14 residues. CDR1 is SQVTM and CDR2 is ANQGSEA in the germline V gene.

A few counts support this clonotype. The chain is built from TRBV10-3 and TRBJ1-1, with a weak D call TRBD1 (5 bases). V was pared by 7 bases and J by 1 base, with 10 bases between. The CDR3 covers 13 residues. Germline CDR1 reads ENHRY; CDR2 reads SYGVKD. CDR3 protein: CAIKEGPNTEAFF. The CDR3 DNA is TGTGCCATCAAGGAGGGACCGAACACTGAAGCTTTCTTT.

This clonotype occurred many times. The rearrangement links TRBV20-1 to TRBJ1-2; tentative D call: TRBD1 (5 bases). The CDR3 totals 13 residues. V was trimmed by 5 bases and J by 0 bases, leaving 10 bases between them. Germline V gene lookup returns CDR1 DFQATT and CDR2 SNEGSKA (reference sequence). CDR3 DNA sequence: TGCAGTGCTGAGTCCAGGGCTAACTATGGCTACACCTTC. Protein: CSAESRANYGYTF.

This clonotype showed up just a few times. Here the CDR3 DNA reads TGTGCCAGCAGCGCATTGACAGGGGGGAGCTATGGCTACACCTTC. It yields the protein CASSALTGGSYGYTF. The chain employs TRBV7-9 and TRBJ1-2; 9 bases are a match to TRBD1. Germline CDR1 SEHNR, CDR2 FQNEAQ (reference sequence). V lost 5 bases to trimming and J lost 4 bases; unmatched junction nucleotides: 8. The CDR3 contains 15 residues.

The chain has TRBV3-1 and TRBJ2-7; the D gene is possibly TRBD2 (6 bases). The V gene's germline CDR1 is LGHDT and CDR2 YNNKEL (reference sequence). This CDR3 has 15 residues. Trimming shortened V by 1 base and J by 3 bases, and 13 bases separated the two germline ends. CDR3 region: CASSQAARGNYEQYF. As DNA, the CDR3 is TGTGCCAGCAGCCAAGCGGCGCGGGGAAACTACGAGCAGTACTTC.

This clonotype appeared many times. The rearrangement uses TRBV20-1 and TRBJ1-2; D not certain. Germline loops: CDR1 DFQATT, CDR2 SNEGSKA (reference sequence). This CDR3 spans 15 amino acids. The CDR3 nucleotides read TGCGCCCCTGCCCAGGCCTCCGTCCCAAACTATGGCTACACCTTC. Translating gives CAPAQASVPNYGYTF.

About this clonotype itself: This CDR3 fails to terminate in the conserved phenylalanine or tryptophan, so it likely reflects a read error. V and J are TRBV7-2 and TRBJ1-5, with D possibly TRBD1 on 6 matching bases. Germline V gene lookup returns CDR1 SGHTA and CDR2 FQGNSA. V lost 5 bases to trimming and J lost 7 bases, with 12 bases between them. The CDR3 sequence is 13 residues long. This chain's CDR3 is CASSPYRDQPQHS. In DNA form, the CDR3 reads TGTGCCAGCAGCCCATACAGGGACCAGCCCCAGCATTCT.